The rows below give T cell receptor beta chains drawn from one sample of a study of control samples from healthy donors and cancer patients. Sequencing used immunoSEQ multiplex PCR; TCRdb keeps in-frame clones, though not all of them. The sample lists 90,000 to 150,000 clones, approximately 90% occurring once. Sequenced: blood. Source of these receptors: a woman aged 18-29 years in good health. Each CDR3 is given with its conserved first and last residue. The D gene is left open where the match is weak. Clone size is not always given. Where it is, it says once, few, many or a class for expanded clones.

v_gene	abundance	j_gene	d_gene	CDR3nt	CDR3aa
TRBV7-2	once	TRBJ2-3	-	TGTGCCAGCAGCTTAGCAGATACGCAGTATTTT	CASSLADTQYF
TRBV2	few	TRBJ2-7	-	TGTGCCAGCAGTGAGGGGACGGTAGCCTACGAGCAGTACTTC	CASSEGTVAYEQYF
TRBV6-2/TRBV6-3	once	TRBJ1-4	-	TGTGCCAGCAGTTACGGGCCAAAACTGTTTTTT	CASSYGPKLFF
TRBV29-1	-	TRBJ1-2	-	TGCAGCGTTGAAGCAGGTAGGGGGGCGGGCTATGGCTACACCTTC	CSVEAGRGAGYGYTF
TRBV27	-	TRBJ1-2	-	TGTGCCAGCAGTTCCGTCCGGGGTCAGAACTATGGCTACACCTTC	CASSSVRGQNYGYTF
TRBV20-1	-	TRBJ1-1	-	TGCAGTGCTAGGACAGTTGAAGCTTTCTTT	CSARTVEAFF
TRBV18	-	TRBJ2-2	TRBD1	TGTGCCAGCTCACCTTGGGGACAGGGGAACACCGGGGAGCTGTTTTTT	CASSPWGQGNTGELFF
TRBV19	-	TRBJ1-5	-	TGTGCCAGTAGCCCTGGGAATAGCAATCAGCCCCAGCATTTT	CASSPGNSNQPQHF
TRBV7-9	-	TRBJ2-7	TRBD1	TGTGCCAGCAGCTCGGGACAGGGCTTCTACGAGCAGTACTTC	CASSSGQGFYEQYF
TRBV10-2	once	TRBJ2-2	TRBD2	TGCGCCAGCACCCCCCCGCGGGAGGCCGGGAACACCGGGGAGCTGTTTTTT	CASTPPREAGNTGELFF
TRBV3-1/TRBV3-2	-	TRBJ2-5	-	TGTGCCAGCAGCCAAGATGGGCTCCAAGAGACCCAGTACTTC	CASSQDGLQETQYF
TRBV7-3	-	TRBJ1-6	-	TGTGCCAGCTCTCGGGGCGCCGATAATTCACCCCTCCACTTT	CASSRGADNSPLHF
TRBV5-1	-	TRBJ2-3	TRBD2	TGCGCCAGCAGTTCTGGGACTAGCGGGAGGGGGACAGATACGCAGTATTTT	CASSSGTSGRGTDTQYF
TRBV27	-	TRBJ2-3	-	TGTGCCAGCAGTTCCGGGGGCTGGGATACGCAGTATTTT	CASSSGGWDTQYF
TRBV19	-	TRBJ2-7	TRBD2	TGTGCCAGTCGCTCTACCGGGACTAGCGGGTTCTACGAGCAGTACTTC	CASRSTGTSGFYEQYF
TRBV7-9	once	TRBJ1-4	-	TGTGCCAGCAGCATCAACGGTGGGAGTGGGGAAAAACTGTTTTTT	CASSINGGSGEKLFF
TRBV7-9	-	TRBJ2-5	TRBD1	TGTGCCAGCAGCCGGGGACAGGTGGTCCAAGAGACCCAGTACTTC	CASSRGQVVQETQYF
TRBV10-3	-	TRBJ2-7	TRBD1	TGTGCCATCAGGGATTCGGGACAGGGAAACTCCTACGAGCAGTACTTC	CAIRDSGQGNSYEQYF
TRBV3-1/TRBV3-2	-	TRBJ2-3	-	TGTGCCAGCAGCCCACTTAAGGTTCGCCCAAAGGTAGATACGCAGTATTTT	CASSPLKVRPKVDTQYF
TRBV27	-	TRBJ2-1	TRBD1	TGTGCCAGCTTTGACAGGGGGCTGTCGAATGAGCAGTTCTTC	CASFDRGLSNEQFF
TRBV29-1	few	TRBJ2-7	-	TGCAGCATGTATAGTGTGGGCTCCTACGAGCAGTACTTC	CSMYSVGSYEQYF
TRBV6-2/TRBV6-3	-	TRBJ1-2	-	-	CASSFGQGIFDLSF
TRBV12-3/TRBV12-4	-	TRBJ2-7	TRBD2	TGTGCCAGCGGGGGGGACGAGCAGTACTTC	CASGGDEQYF
TRBV29-1	few	TRBJ1-1	-	TGCAGCGTTTCCGACAGGAACACTGAAGCTTTCTTT	CSVSDRNTEAFF
TRBV6-5	-	TRBJ1-2	TRBD1	TGTGCCAGCAGTTACTCCCCCCGAACAGGGGGCTATGGCTACACCTTC	CASSYSPRTGGYGYTF
TRBV15	-	TRBJ2-7	TRBD1	TGTGCCACCAGCAGACGAGGACAGGACTACGAGCAGTACTTC	CATSRRGQDYEQYF
TRBV9	-	TRBJ2-5	TRBD2	TGTGCCAGCAGCGAAAGCTCCGGGGGGGCCCGGGAGACCCAGTACTTC	CASSESSGGARETQYF
TRBV20-1	-	TRBJ2-7	-	TGCAGTGCTATTAGGGGAAAGCAGTACTTC	CSAIRGKQYF
TRBV28	-	TRBJ2-7	-	TGTGCCAGCAGTGCGTCCGTTCCCCGCGAGCAGTACTTC	CASSASVPREQYF
TRBV7-8	-	TRBJ2-7	-	TGTGCCAGCAGCTTAGCGGACACCTTCTTCGAGCAGTACTTC	CASSLADTFFEQYF
TRBV24-1	-	TRBJ1-1	-	TGTGCCACCAGTGATTCCCATACTAAAACTAGGGTGAACACTGAAGCTTTCTTT	CATSDSHTKTRVNTEAFF
TRBV2	once	TRBJ2-1	TRBD2	TGTGCCAGCAGTGAAGCTTGGCGGGGGGCCGTAAAGTTCTTC	CASSEAWRGAVKFF
TRBV5-6	-	TRBJ1-2	-	TGTGCCAGCAGCTTGGGGGGTTTAGGCTACACCTTC	CASSLGGLGYTF
TRBV24-1	-	TRBJ1-1	-	TGTGCCACCAGTGCTGCTAACACTGAAGCTTTCTTT	CATSAANTEAFF
TRBV5-6	once	TRBJ1-3	-	TGTGCCAGCAGCTTCGGTCTCCTTGACAGGGGAAACACCATATATTTT	CASSFGLLDRGNTIYF
TRBV5-4	-	TRBJ2-1	-	TGTGCCAGCAGCAGTCCTGAGCGGAGCTCCTACAATGAGCAGTTCTTC	CASSSPERSSYNEQFF
TRBV18	once	TRBJ1-3	TRBD1	TGTGCCAGCTCACCAGGGACAGGGACTGGAAACACCATATATTTT	CASSPGTGTGNTIYF
TRBV28	-	TRBJ2-3	TRBD1	TGTGCCAGCAGTTTGTACTTCGGGTCCGGCAGGGGGCGAACAGATACGCAGTATTTT	CASSLYFGSGRGRTDTQYF
TRBV19	-	TRBJ1-5	-	TGTGCCAGTAGTATCAAACAAAAAGGGCCCTTTAGCAATCAGCCCCAGCATTTT	CASSIKQKGPFSNQPQHF
TRBV10-1	-	TRBJ2-3	TRBD2	TGCGCCAGCAACGAAGGCGGGGGGCCCGGAGCAGATACGCAGTATTTT	CASNEGGGPGADTQYF
TRBV10-3	-	TRBJ2-7	TRBD2	TGTGCCATACAGCGGGGGGGCAAAGGGGAGCAGTACTTC	CAIQRGGKGEQYF
TRBV7-8	-	TRBJ1-2	-	TGTGCCAGCAGCTTATTGTCGGGGACCACGGGAGGCTACACCTTC	CASSLLSGTTGGYTF
TRBV6-2/TRBV6-3	-	TRBJ2-7	TRBD2	TGTGCCAGCAGTCCCGGACTAGCGGGGGGGCCCTACGAGCAGTACTTC	CASSPGLAGGPYEQYF
TRBV6-2/TRBV6-3	-	TRBJ1-1	TRBD1	TGTGCCAGCAGCCGGACAGGGGCTATAGCTGAAGCTTTCTTT	CASSRTGAIAEAFF
TRBV30	-	TRBJ2-3	-	TGTGCCTGGAGTGATTCCCCGGGGGGCGGGAGCACAGATACGCAGTATTTT	CAWSDSPGGGSTDTQYF
TRBV25-1	once	TRBJ1-1	-	TGTGCCAGCAGTGAATGGGGAAGCCTGGGGACTGAAGCTTTCTTT	CASSEWGSLGTEAFF
TRBV18	-	TRBJ2-5	-	TGTGCCAGCTCCCGGACAGACCAAGAGACCCAGTACTTC	CASSRTDQETQYF
TRBV30	-	TRBJ2-5	-	TGTGCCTGGAGTGTACCCGGGGCAGGTAAAGAGACCCAGTACTTC	CAWSVPGAGKETQYF
TRBV19	-	TRBJ1-5	-	TGTGCCAGTCATGCCGGGGGGTTGTTCGGTCAGCCCCAGCATTTT	CASHAGGLFGQPQHF
TRBV6-5	-	TRBJ2-7	-	TGTGCCAGCAGACCTTACAGAGGGGCCTACGAGCAGTACTTC	CASRPYRGAYEQYF
TRBV18	-	TRBJ1-1	TRBD1	TGTGCCAGCTCACCACGACCGACCGCACAGGACAGGATTTTTTACTCGAACACTGAAGCTTTCTTT	CASSPRPTAQDRIFYSNTEAFF
TRBV5-8	-	TRBJ2-1	TRBD2	TGTGCCAGCAGCGATGGTGGGGGTAGCGGGAGAGGCTTTTACAATGAGCAGTTCTTC	CASSDGGGSGRGFYNEQFF
TRBV5-8	-	TRBJ2-5	TRBD1	TGTGCCAGCAGCTTGGAAGGGGGCTCCGAAGAGACCCAGTACTTC	CASSLEGGSEETQYF
TRBV5-1	-	TRBJ2-7	-	TGCGCCAGCAGCTTGGGGTTAGCGGAGAGCGAGCAGTACTTC	CASSLGLAESEQYF
TRBV6-1	-	TRBJ1-6	TRBD1	TGTGCCAGCAGTGGAACAGGGGCCTCCTATAATTCACCCCTCCACTTT	CASSGTGASYNSPLHF
TRBV28	-	TRBJ2-2	-	TGTGCCAGTAGAAACACCGGGGAGCTGTTTTTT	CASRNTGELFF